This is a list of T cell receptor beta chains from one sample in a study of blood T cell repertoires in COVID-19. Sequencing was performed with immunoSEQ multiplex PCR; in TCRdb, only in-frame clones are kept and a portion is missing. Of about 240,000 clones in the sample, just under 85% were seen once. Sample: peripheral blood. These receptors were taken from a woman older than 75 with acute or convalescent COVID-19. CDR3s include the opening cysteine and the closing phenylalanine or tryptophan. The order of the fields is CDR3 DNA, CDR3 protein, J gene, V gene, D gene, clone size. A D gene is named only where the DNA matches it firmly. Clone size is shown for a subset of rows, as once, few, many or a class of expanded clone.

CDR3 DNA: TGTGCCAGCAGGCCCGGGACAGGGGACTCACCCCTCCACTTT
CDR3 protein: CASRPGTGDSPLHF
J gene: TRBJ1-6
V gene: TRBV2
D gene: TRBD1
clone size: NA

CDR3 DNA: TGTGCCAGCAGCACAGGACAGGGGTGGACCGGGGAGCTGTTTTTT
CDR3 protein: CASSTGQGWTGELFF
J gene: TRBJ2-2
V gene: TRBV7-6
D gene: TRBD1
clone size: NA

CDR3 DNA: TGTGCCAGCAGCCAAGGAGTCGCCTACGAGCAGTACTTC
CDR3 protein: CASSQGVAYEQYF
J gene: TRBJ2-7
V gene: TRBV3-1/TRBV3-2
D gene: NA
clone size: once

CDR3 DNA: TGTGCCAGTAGACCAATCCAGGTGACTAATGAAAAACTGTTTTTT
CDR3 protein: CASRPIQVTNEKLFF
J gene: TRBJ1-4
V gene: TRBV19
D gene: NA
clone size: NA

CDR3 DNA: TGTGCCAGCTCAAGGGACAACTCCTACGAGCAGTACTTC
CDR3 protein: CASSRDNSYEQYF
J gene: TRBJ2-7
V gene: TRBV18
D gene: NA
clone size: NA

CDR3 DNA: TGTGCCAGCAGACCCCAGACAGGGGAAAGTGAAAAACTGTTTTTT
CDR3 protein: CASRPQTGESEKLFF
J gene: TRBJ1-4
V gene: TRBV27
D gene: TRBD1
clone size: NA

CDR3 DNA: TGTGCCAGCAGCTCACGGGAATACACAGATACGCAGTATTTT
CDR3 protein: CASSSREYTDTQYF
J gene: TRBJ2-3
V gene: TRBV13
D gene: NA
clone size: NA

CDR3 DNA: TGTGCCAGCAGCTTCTCCGGCACCGGGGAGCTGTTTTTT
CDR3 protein: CASSFSGTGELFF
J gene: TRBJ2-2
V gene: TRBV7-3
D gene: NA
clone size: NA

CDR3 DNA: TGTGCCAGCAGCTCCTACGGACTAGGGGTTTCACCCCTCCACTTT
CDR3 protein: CASSSYGLGVSPLHF
J gene: TRBJ1-6
V gene: TRBV6-5
D gene: NA
clone size: NA

CDR3 DNA: TGTGCCAGTGTAAACACACAGGGGTGGTTGAATCAGCCCCAGCATTTT
CDR3 protein: CASVNTQGWLNQPQHF
J gene: TRBJ1-5
V gene: TRBV19
D gene: TRBD1
clone size: NA

CDR3 DNA: TGCGCCAGCAGCTTGGGAACAGTTAACTATGGCTACACCTTC
CDR3 protein: CASSLGTVNYGYTF
J gene: TRBJ1-2
V gene: TRBV5-1
D gene: NA
clone size: NA

CDR3 DNA: TGTGCCAGCTCACTTCAGGCAGGGGGTGGAGCTGAAGCTTTCTTT
CDR3 protein: CASSLQAGGGAEAFF
J gene: TRBJ1-1
V gene: TRBV18
D gene: TRBD1
clone size: NA

CDR3 DNA: TGCAGCGCCCGACAGGTCTCCTACGAGCAGTACTTC
CDR3 protein: CSARQVSYEQYF
J gene: TRBJ2-7
V gene: TRBV29-1
D gene: NA
clone size: NA

CDR3 DNA: TGCGCCAGCAGCCCCTCCCAGGGTGAAGGCTACACCTTC
CDR3 protein: CASSPSQGEGYTF
J gene: TRBJ1-2
V gene: TRBV5-1
D gene: NA
clone size: NA

CDR3 DNA: TGTGCCAGCAGTCCCGACGCAGGGGGCAGGACAGATACGCAGTATTTT
CDR3 protein: CASSPDAGGRTDTQYF
J gene: TRBJ2-3
V gene: TRBV5-6
D gene: TRBD1
clone size: NA

CDR3 DNA: TGTGCCAGCAGTGAACCCCTCCAGACCCGGGGGAACCTCGGCAGGACAGATACGCAGTATTTT
CDR3 protein: CASSEPLQTRGNLGRTDTQYF
J gene: TRBJ2-3
V gene: TRBV2
D gene: NA
clone size: NA

CDR3 DNA: TGTGCCAGCAGTCATACAGGGGGGAGCAATCAGCCCCAGCATTTT
CDR3 protein: CASSHTGGSNQPQHF
J gene: TRBJ1-5
V gene: TRBV28
D gene: TRBD1
clone size: NA

CDR3 DNA: TGTGCCAGCTTAGCTGACAGGGTAGGGGCAGATACGCAGTATTTT
CDR3 protein: CASLADRVGADTQYF
J gene: TRBJ2-3
V gene: TRBV6-5
D gene: TRBD1
clone size: NA

CDR3 DNA: TGTGCCAGCAGTACAACCGTCTACGAGCAGTACTTC
CDR3 protein: CASSTTVYEQYF
J gene: TRBJ2-7
V gene: TRBV28
D gene: NA
clone size: NA

CDR3 DNA: TGTGCCAGCAGTCCCCCACCCATAGCGGAGGGGAGACCCCAGTACTTC
CDR3 protein: CASSPPPIAEGRPQYF
J gene: TRBJ2-5
V gene: TRBV28
D gene: NA
clone size: NA

CDR3 DNA: TGCGCCAGCAGCTTACCCTCGGAGGCTGAGCAGTTCTTC
CDR3 protein: CASSLPSEAEQFF
J gene: TRBJ2-1
V gene: TRBV5-1
D gene: NA
clone size: NA

CDR3 DNA: NA
CDR3 protein: CASSTSTAGVEQYF
J gene: TRBJ2-7
V gene: TRBV2
D gene: NA
clone size: once

CDR3 DNA: TGCGCCAGCAGCTTGGAGAGGAATAATTCACCCCTCCACTTT
CDR3 protein: CASSLERNNSPLHF
J gene: TRBJ1-6
V gene: TRBV5-1
D gene: NA
clone size: NA

CDR3 DNA: TGTGCCAGCAGCTCCGGACAGAACACCGGGGAGCTGTTTTTT
CDR3 protein: CASSSGQNTGELFF
J gene: TRBJ2-2
V gene: TRBV5-4
D gene: NA
clone size: once

CDR3 DNA: TGTGCCAGCAGCTCCGGGACTGCGGACGGCTACACCTTC
CDR3 protein: CASSSGTADGYTF
J gene: TRBJ1-2
V gene: TRBV3-1/TRBV3-2
D gene: NA
clone size: NA

CDR3 DNA: TGTGCCACCCTCGCGGGACCGGGACAGGGGGACTACAATGAGCAGTTCTTC
CDR3 protein: CATLAGPGQGDYNEQFF
J gene: TRBJ2-1
V gene: TRBV19
D gene: TRBD1
clone size: NA

CDR3 DNA: TGTGCCAGCAGGGCGACATATTTCCAAGAGACCCAGTACTTC
CDR3 protein: CASRATYFQETQYF
J gene: TRBJ2-5
V gene: TRBV2
D gene: NA
clone size: NA

CDR3 DNA: TGTGCCAGCAGCTTAGACGGACAGGGCACCTACGAGCAGTACTTC
CDR3 protein: CASSLDGQGTYEQYF
J gene: TRBJ2-7
V gene: TRBV11-2
D gene: TRBD1
clone size: few

CDR3 DNA: TGTGCCAGCAACCGACAGGGAGGAGAGACCCAGTACTTC
CDR3 protein: CASNRQGGETQYF
J gene: TRBJ2-5
V gene: TRBV5-6
D gene: NA
clone size: NA

CDR3 DNA: TGTGCCAGCTCACCCTTACCGGGGAGTCAGGGCTACACCTTC
CDR3 protein: CASSPLPGSQGYTF
J gene: TRBJ1-2
V gene: TRBV18
D gene: NA
clone size: NA

CDR3 DNA: TGCGCCAGCAGCTTGGGAGCGGGGGGATCCGGGGAGCTGTTTTTT
CDR3 protein: CASSLGAGGSGELFF
J gene: TRBJ2-2
V gene: TRBV5-1
D gene: TRBD2
clone size: NA

CDR3 DNA: TGTGCCACCAGCAGAGATCGGCCAGGGAACACCGGGGAGCTGTTTTTT
CDR3 protein: CATSRDRPGNTGELFF
J gene: TRBJ2-2
V gene: TRBV15
D gene: NA
clone size: NA

CDR3 DNA: TGTGCCATCAGTCCGACAGGCCAGGCTGGAAACACCATATATTTT
CDR3 protein: CAISPTGQAGNTIYF
J gene: TRBJ1-3
V gene: TRBV10-3
D gene: NA
clone size: NA

CDR3 DNA: TGTGCCAGCTCACGCTCATTACAGGGGCCCATGAACACTGAAGCTTTCTTT
CDR3 protein: CASSRSLQGPMNTEAFF
J gene: TRBJ1-1
V gene: TRBV18
D gene: TRBD1
clone size: few

CDR3 DNA: TGTGCCAGCAGCTTAGCGAGGGGGGGGACCACAGATACGCAGTATTTT
CDR3 protein: CASSLARGGTTDTQYF
J gene: TRBJ2-3
V gene: TRBV7-9
D gene: NA
clone size: NA

CDR3 DNA: TGTGCCAGCAGTCCCAGGACACCTAGCAATCAGCCCCAGCATTTT
CDR3 protein: CASSPRTPSNQPQHF
J gene: TRBJ1-5
V gene: TRBV6-2/TRBV6-3
D gene: NA
clone size: NA

CDR3 DNA: TGTGCCAGCAGCTCTCAGTCCTCTGGAAACACCATATATTTT
CDR3 protein: CASSSQSSGNTIYF
J gene: TRBJ1-3
V gene: TRBV5-4
D gene: NA
clone size: NA

CDR3 DNA: TGTGCCAGCAGCCCTGACACCATACCCGCCACTGAAGCTTTCTTT
CDR3 protein: CASSPDTIPATEAFF
J gene: TRBJ1-1
V gene: TRBV5-5
D gene: NA
clone size: NA

CDR3 DNA: TGTGCCAGCTCCGGGAGCGGGGGCCAAAGAGAGCTGTTTTTT
CDR3 protein: CASSGSGGQRELFF
J gene: TRBJ2-2
V gene: TRBV19
D gene: TRBD2
clone size: NA

CDR3 DNA: TGTGCCAGCAGCTTCGACAGGGATACGGGCTACACCTTC
CDR3 protein: CASSFDRDTGYTF
J gene: TRBJ1-2
V gene: TRBV5-4
D gene: TRBD1
clone size: NA

CDR3 DNA: TGTGCCAGCAGCTTATCACAGGGAGAGACCCAGTACTTC
CDR3 protein: CASSLSQGETQYF
J gene: TRBJ2-5
V gene: TRBV7-9
D gene: NA
clone size: NA

CDR3 DNA: TGTGCCACCAGTGTCCCTTTCCGGGACAGGGGAAGTTCACCCCTCCACTTT
CDR3 protein: CATSVPFRDRGSSPLHF
J gene: TRBJ1-6
V gene: TRBV24-1
D gene: TRBD1
clone size: NA

CDR3 DNA: TGTGCCGGTCAGGGGGCGCGAGATTCACCCCTCCACTTT
CDR3 protein: CAGQGARDSPLHF
J gene: TRBJ1-6
V gene: TRBV28
D gene: TRBD1
clone size: few

CDR3 DNA: TGTGCCAGCAGCTTGTTGACAGGACCTATTCCCACCATATATTTT
CDR3 protein: CASSLLTGPIPTIYF
J gene: TRBJ1-3
V gene: TRBV7-2
D gene: NA
clone size: once

CDR3 DNA: TGTGCCAGCAGCTTACCGTTCTCGCGCGGCGAGCAGTACTTC
CDR3 protein: CASSLPFSRGEQYF
J gene: TRBJ2-7
V gene: TRBV7-8
D gene: NA
clone size: few

CDR3 DNA: TGTGCCAGCAGCCAATGGCCCTCCGGGGGGAGGAACACTGAAGCTTTCTTT
CDR3 protein: CASSQWPSGGRNTEAFF
J gene: TRBJ1-1
V gene: TRBV3-1/TRBV3-2
D gene: NA
clone size: NA

CDR3 DNA: TGTGCCAGCGGCGGGCAGCCAACTAATGAAAAACTGTTTTTT
CDR3 protein: CASGGQPTNEKLFF
J gene: TRBJ1-4
V gene: TRBV28
D gene: NA
clone size: NA

CDR3 DNA: TGTGCCACCAGCAGGGCTAGCGGCGGGTGGAGTGGCTACACCTTC
CDR3 protein: CATSRASGGWSGYTF
J gene: TRBJ1-2
V gene: TRBV15
D gene: NA
clone size: NA

CDR3 DNA: TGTGCCAGCAGCTCTGGACTAGCGGGGTCCTACGAGCAGTACTTC
CDR3 protein: CASSSGLAGSYEQYF
J gene: TRBJ2-7
V gene: TRBV11-2
D gene: TRBD2
clone size: NA

CDR3 DNA: TGTGCCAGCAGTGAATGGGCCTCCTACGAGCAGTACTTC
CDR3 protein: CASSEWASYEQYF
J gene: TRBJ2-7
V gene: TRBV2
D gene: NA
clone size: many

CDR3 DNA: TGTGCCAGCATAGCAGCGAACACTGAAGCTTTCTTT
CDR3 protein: CASIAANTEAFF
J gene: TRBJ1-1
V gene: TRBV25-1
D gene: NA
clone size: NA

CDR3 DNA: TGTGCTAGTGGTTTGGACAGACACTATGGCTACACCTTC
CDR3 protein: CASGLDRHYGYTF
J gene: TRBJ1-2
V gene: TRBV12-5
D gene: NA
clone size: NA

CDR3 DNA: TGTGCCAGCCCACCGCCCCAAGCAGGGAATAACTATGGCTACACCTTC
CDR3 protein: CASPPPQAGNNYGYTF
J gene: TRBJ1-2
V gene: TRBV6-4
D gene: NA
clone size: NA

CDR3 DNA: TGTGCCAGCAGTTCCCTGGCGGGCACTGAAGCTTTCTTT
CDR3 protein: CASSSLAGTEAFF
J gene: TRBJ1-1
V gene: TRBV3-1/TRBV3-2
D gene: NA
clone size: NA

CDR3 DNA: TGTGCCAGCAGCCCGAGGGCCGCGAGACAGGGGTCGAACTATGGCTACACCTTC
CDR3 protein: CASSPRAARQGSNYGYTF
J gene: TRBJ1-2
V gene: TRBV3-1/TRBV3-2
D gene: TRBD1
clone size: NA